Listed below are T cell receptor beta chains from one sample, sequenced in a study of cytomegalovirus exposure and HLA in healthy donors. This table comes from immunoSEQ multiplex PCR, and its TCRdb copy is limited to in-frame clones, with some not included. In the table there are about 160,000 clones, roughly 85% of which are singletons. Sequenced material: PBMCs. These receptors came from a male donor in good health and CMV-seronegative. CDR3s include the opening cysteine and the closing phenylalanine or tryptophan. D genes are given only for firm matches. Size tells how often a clone was seen (once, few, many) or the class of an expanded clone, and some rows leave it out.

V gene	D gene	J gene	clone size	CDR3 length	CDR3 protein	CDR3 DNA
TRBV6-6	TRBD1	TRBJ2-5	NA	15	CASSNRGPTGETQYF	TGTGCCAGCAGCAACAGGGGGCCAACCGGGGAGACCCAGTACTTC
TRBV13	TRBD2	TRBJ2-2	once	16	CASSRRLAGGPRELFF	TGTGCCAGCAGCCGCCGGCTAGCGGGAGGGCCGAGGGAGCTGTTTTTT
TRBV28	TRBD2	TRBJ2-1	NA	14	CASRPGTKVYEQFF	TGTGCCAGCAGGCCCGGGACTAAGGTATATGAGCAGTTCTTC
TRBV9	TRBD2	TRBJ2-7	few	15	CASSVGGLAGYEQYF	TGTGCCAGCAGCGTAGGGGGACTAGCGGGCTACGAGCAGTACTTC
TRBV28	TRBD1	TRBJ1-2	NA	14	CASSLPGQGIGYTF	TGTGCCAGCAGTCTACCGGGACAGGGGATAGGCTACACCTTC
TRBV7-3	NA	TRBJ2-6	NA	14	CASSPGGGANVLTF	TGTGCCAGCAGCCCCGGGGGTGGGGCCAACGTCCTGACTTTC
TRBV5-1	TRBD2	TRBJ2-7	NA	18	CASSPGSSGYARFNEQYF	TGCGCCAGCAGCCCGGGGTCTAGCGGGTACGCTCGTTTCAACGAGCAGTACTTC
TRBV27	TRBD2	TRBJ2-1	NA	14	CASSGREGRNEQFF	TGTGCCAGCAGTGGGCGGGAGGGCCGGAATGAGCAGTTCTTC
TRBV10-3	TRBD2	TRBJ2-5	NA	15	CAIGTSGGVGETQYF	TGTGCCATAGGGACTAGCGGGGGTGTGGGAGAGACCCAGTACTTC
TRBV28	TRBD2	TRBJ2-7	NA	15	CASSLRASGPYEQYF	TGTGCCAGCAGTTTACGGGCTAGCGGGCCCTACGAGCAGTACTTC
TRBV5-1	NA	TRBJ2-1	NA	16	CASSLGVTDSYNEQFF	TGCGCCAGCAGCTTGGGGGTCACAGACTCCTACAATGAGCAGTTCTTC
TRBV5-1	TRBD1	TRBJ2-7	NA	14	CASNIGQGTYEQYF	TGCGCCAGCAACATTGGACAGGGGACCTACGAGCAGTACTTC
TRBV2	TRBD1	TRBJ1-6	NA	16	CASSGTDRGVNSPLHF	TGTGCCAGCAGTGGAACTGACAGGGGGGTGAATTCACCCCTCCACTTT
TRBV6-1	NA	TRBJ2-7	NA	13	CASSENAVDEQYF	TGTGCCAGCAGTGAAAATGCGGTCGACGAGCAGTACTTC
TRBV2	TRBD2	TRBJ2-7	NA	18	CASSFSTSGSIRSYEQYF	TGTGCCAGCAGTTTTAGTACTAGCGGGAGTATCAGGTCCTACGAGCAGTACTTC
TRBV19	TRBD1	TRBJ1-2	NA	17	CASSMLSTGQQNYGYTF	TGTGCCAGTAGTATGCTCTCCACGGGACAGCAGAACTATGGCTACACCTTC
TRBV5-1	TRBD2	TRBJ2-1	NA	16	CASSLPGLAGNNEQFF	TGCGCCAGCAGCCTACCCGGACTAGCGGGAAACAATGAGCAGTTCTTC
TRBV10-3	TRBD1	TRBJ1-5	NA	15	CAIGQDRGFNQPQHF	TGTGCCATCGGACAGGACAGGGGATTCAATCAGCCCCAGCATTTT
TRBV7-8	TRBD1	TRBJ1-1	NA	18	CASSQTPPGQGLNTEAFF	TGTGCCAGCAGCCAAACGCCCCCGGGACAGGGATTGAACACTGAAGCTTTCTTT
TRBV27	TRBD1	TRBJ2-7	NA	15	CASSLSPQGAYEQYF	TGTGCCAGCAGTTTATCCCCCCAGGGGGCCTACGAGCAGTACTTC
TRBV7-9	NA	TRBJ1-2	once	12	CSSSPGSLGYTF	TGTTCCAGCAGCCCCGGGTCCCTCGGCTACACCTTC
TRBV7-9	TRBD1	TRBJ1-5	NA	15	CASSAGGQGGQPQHF	TGTGCCAGCAGCGCCGGCGGACAGGGGGGCCAGCCCCAGCATTTT
TRBV2	TRBD2	TRBJ2-2	NA	16	CASTKLAGGTTGELFF	TGTGCCAGTACCAAACTAGCGGGGGGGACCACCGGGGAGCTGTTTTTT
TRBV29-1	TRBD1	TRBJ1-4	NA	13	CSAGQGGNEKLFF	TGCAGCGCCGGACAGGGGGGTAATGAAAAACTGTTTTTT
TRBV6-6	NA	TRBJ2-5	NA	16	CASSYWNTAGQETQYF	TGTGCCAGCAGTTACTGGAATACGGCGGGACAAGAGACCCAGTACTTC
TRBV7-3	TRBD2	TRBJ2-2	NA	16	CASSLSPSGNTGELFF	TGTGCCAGCAGCTTATCTCCTAGCGGGAACACCGGGGAGCTGTTTTTT
TRBV7-2	TRBD2	TRBJ2-1	NA	15	CASSLELAGYNEQFF	TGTGCCAGCAGCTTAGAACTAGCGGGGTACAATGAGCAGTTCTTC
TRBV6-5	NA	TRBJ2-5	NA	16	CASSYSAAAPTETQYF	TGTGCCAGCAGTTACTCGGCGGCTGCCCCCACGGAGACCCAGTACTTC
TRBV6-1	NA	TRBJ2-3	NA	15	CASSGHGGSTDTQYF	TGTGCCAGCAGTGGACATGGGGGGAGCACAGATACGCAGTATTTT
TRBV27	NA	TRBJ2-7	NA	11	CASRGANEQYF	TGTGCCAGCCGGGGGGCCAACGAGCAGTACTTC
TRBV13	TRBD1	TRBJ1-2	few	15	CASSSDHRGVYGYTF	TGTGCCAGCAGCTCCGACCACAGGGGAGTATATGGCTACACCTTC
TRBV19	TRBD1	TRBJ1-5	NA	16	CASRRVTGVKKTAQHF	TGTGCCAGTAGGAGAGTAACAGGGGTAAAAAAAACAGCCCAGCATTTT
TRBV5-6	NA	TRBJ1-2	NA	15	CASSLAAATTRGYTF	TGTGCCAGCAGCTTGGCGGCGGCCACAACGCGTGGCTACACCTTC
TRBV7-9	TRBD1	TRBJ2-3	NA	15	CASSLNRGSTDTQYF	TGTGCCAGCAGCTTGAACAGGGGTAGCACAGATACGCAGTATTTT
TRBV5-4	TRBD1	TRBJ2-2	once	15	CASRIRDRGAGELFF	TGTGCCAGCAGAATCCGGGACAGGGGAGCCGGGGAGCTGTTTTTT
TRBV4-1	NA	TRBJ2-1	NA	15	CASSQLTASYNEQFF	TGCGCCAGCAGCCAATTGACAGCCTCCTACAATGAGCAGTTCTTC
TRBV10-3	NA	TRBJ1-1	NA	14	CAISVRQVNTEAFF	TGTGCCATCAGTGTCAGACAGGTGAACACTGAAGCTTTCTTT
TRBV7-6	TRBD1	TRBJ1-1	NA	16	CASSLAPGDRDNEAFF	TGTGCCAGCAGCTTAGCACCGGGGGACAGGGATAATGAAGCTTTCTTT
TRBV11-2	TRBD2	TRBJ2-1	NA	14	CASSLVLAGDEQFF	TGTGCCAGCAGCTTAGTTCTAGCGGGGGATGAGCAGTTCTTC
TRBV11-2	TRBD2	TRBJ2-7	once	15	CASSLDGLAGGEQYF	TGTGCCAGCAGCTTAGATGGCCTAGCGGGGGGCGAGCAGTACTTC
TRBV11-2	NA	TRBJ2-3	NA	19	CASSLEARRRIGTTDTQYF	TGTGCCAGCAGCTTAGAGGCCCGTCGGAGGATCGGAACCACAGATACGCAGTATTTT
TRBV2	TRBD1	TRBJ2-1	NA	14	CASNQGQSYNEQFF	TGTGCCAGCAATCAGGGACAGAGCTACAATGAGCAGTTCTTC
TRBV12-5	NA	TRBJ1-5	NA	15	CASGPTMRRNQPQHF	TGTGCTAGTGGGCCGACCATGAGGAGAAATCAGCCCCAGCATTTT
TRBV5-1	NA	TRBJ2-5	NA	14	CASSLVAEKGEQYF	TGCGCCAGCAGCTTGGTAGCGGAGAAGGGTGAGCAGTACTTC
TRBV10-2	TRBD2	TRBJ2-7	NA	16	CASSESSGGVAYEQYF	TGCGCCAGCAGTGAATCTAGCGGGGGGGTAGCCTACGAGCAGTACTTC
TRBV5-5	NA	TRBJ2-2	NA	18	CASSLGELGQLNTGELFF	TGTGCCAGCAGTTTGGGCGAGTTAGGACAATTGAACACCGGGGAGCTGTTTTTT
TRBV4-1	NA	TRBJ2-7	NA	16	CASSQGAGPASYEQYF	TGCGCCAGCAGCCAAGGGGCGGGTCCTGCCTCCTACGAGCAGTACTTC
TRBV10-1	TRBD1	TRBJ1-1	NA	14	CASSESGQGTEAFF	TGCGCCAGCAGTGAGTCCGGACAGGGGACTGAAGCTTTCTTT
TRBV9	NA	TRBJ2-3	NA	15	CASSAGTSSTDTQYF	TGTGCCAGCAGCGCCGGGACTTCCAGCACAGATACGCAGTATTTT
TRBV5-4	NA	TRBJ2-1	NA	14	CASSSDLRYNEQFF	TGTGCCAGCAGCTCGGATCTCAGGTACAATGAGCAGTTCTTC
TRBV11-2	TRBD1	TRBJ1-1	few	17	CASSSRTGNVLWTEAFF	TGTGCCAGCAGCTCAAGGACAGGGAATGTGTTGTGGACTGAAGCTTTCTTT
TRBV6-1	TRBD1	TRBJ1-5	NA	16	CASSEASGTGFQPQHF	TGTGCCAGCAGTGAAGCCTCCGGGACAGGGTTTCAGCCCCAGCATTTT
TRBV7-2	TRBD2	TRBJ2-1	NA	17	CASSLSGRHSSYNEQFF	TGTGCCAGCAGCTTAAGCGGGAGACATAGCTCCTACAATGAGCAGTTCTTC